This T cell receptor beta chain was sequenced in a study of neoadjuvant nivolumab and ipilimumab in lung cancer. This clone was seen a few times. The germline CDR1 and CDR2 sequences are SGHTA and FQGNSA. V lost 1 base and J 3 bases, leaving 5 bases between the germline ends. The CDR3 contains 13 residues. Clones were sequenced by immunoSEQ multiplex PCR, and TCRdb holds only the in-frame ones, with some missing. The sample holds under 20,000 clones, around 87% seen once. The source was peripheral blood, collected before neoadjuvant nivolumab, alone or with ipilimumab. This clonotype originated in an adult with non-small cell lung cancer. The chain recombines TRBV7-2 with TRBJ2-3; D unresolved. In nucleotides, the CDR3 is TGTGCCAGCAGCTTAGATCCGACAGATACGCAGTATTTT. Amino acids: CASSLDPTDTQYF.